This TCR beta chain was recorded in a study of T cells in Graves' hyperthyroidism and ophthalmopathy. Findings and caveats of the study: Clonotypes that were expanded in thyroid above 0.001 mostly appeared in blood too. It was a median about 6 months before onset that the model predicted ophthalmopathy.

Disease duration was under 3 months in the ophthalmopathy patients, who also had a Clinical Activity Score of at least 3 and a NOSPECS grade of at least 4. Uncontrolled infection, other autoimmune disease, pregnancy and lactation each barred patients from inclusion. Amplified TCR beta CDR3 regions derived from RNA transcripts. With the HTBI primer set, the TCR CDR3 went through a first round of RT-PCR. MiXCR was run by TCRdb on the multiplex PCR reads, yielding one entry per CDR3 protein. The repertoire consists of over 250,000 distinct CDR3 sequences, with about 17% occurring once and the leading ten covering approximately 57%. This clonotype was found many times. The antigen is not known. The germline V gene encodes CDR1 KGHDR and CDR2 SFDVKD. Trimming stripped 5 bases from V and 2 bases from J, with 3 bases between. The CDR3 sequence is 13 residues long.

This clonotype originated in a woman aged 55-69 years with Graves' ophthalmopathy. This chain uses TRBV24-1 with TRBJ2-6; D uncertain. Sample: blood. The CDR3 is CATSGAGANVLTF. In nucleotides, the CDR3 is TGTGCCACCAGTGGGGCTGGGGCCAACGTCCTGACTTTC.